The T cell receptor beta chain described here comes from a study of T cells in Graves' hyperthyroidism and ophthalmopathy. Findings and limits, study-wide: Separation of ophthalmopathy from stable hyperthyroidism was achieved by a 13 V-J model. Within blood appeared most thyroid clonotypes that had expanded above 0.001.

Germline loops: CDR1 DFQATT, CDR2 SNEGSKA (reference sequence). The CDR3 is 15 residues long. V dropped 0 bases and J dropped 1 base, with 10 bases sitting between them. The CDR3 regions of TCR beta were amplified from RNA transcripts. During a first-round RT-PCR of the TCR CDR3, the HTBI primer set was used. From the multiplex PCR reads, TCRdb called clonotypes with MiXCR, one entry per CDR3 protein. The table records a few hundred thousand distinct CDR3 sequences, around 25% of them present only once. This clonotype was picked up many times. Its target is unknown. The TCR originated in a man aged 45 to 65 with Graves' hyperthyroidism. The V call is TRBV20-1, the J call TRBJ2-1, with D possibly matching TRBD2 (6 bases). Sequencing used blood. The CDR3 nucleotides read TGCAGTGCTAGAGATTGGCGGGATTCCTACAATGAGCAGTTCTTC. This gives the protein CSARDWRDSYNEQFF.